This entry describes one TCR beta chain. Germline lookup yields CDR1 SGHTA and CDR2 FQGNSA. The CDR3 consists of 15 residues. Germline trimming cut 0 bases from V and 3 bases from J; bases unmatched to any gene: 2. This sample is part of a study of blood T cell repertoires in COVID-19. Turning to the study itself: Spain, Italy and the United States supplied samples that represented acute and convalescent COVID-19. Sources were T cells, B-cell-depleted T cells, or PBMCs; the material itself was cDNA or gDNA.

Clones were read by immunoSEQ multiplex PCR, and TCRdb kept only the in-frame ones, dropping some. The data contain 70,000 to 95,000 clones, 85% of them seen just once; the ten biggest clones take up approximately 12%. The rearrangement uses TRBV7-2 and TRBJ2-7, with 10 bases that match TRBD2. The clonotype originates from a woman aged 70-85 years with active or convalescent COVID-19. The sequenced material came from peripheral blood. CDR3 protein: CASSLAAGGFYEQYF. CDR3 DNA: TGTGCCAGCAGCTTAGCAGCGGGGGGGTTCTACGAGCAGTACTTC.